This entry lists 6 T cell receptor beta chains sequenced from one sample in a study of T cell clones after liver transplantation. Method: immunoSEQ multiplex PCR; TCRdb's copy keeps in-frame clones and lacks some. The table records tens of thousands of clones, less than 85% of them present only once. The sample was CD4+ T cells from blood, taken before liver transplant. The receptor set was obtained from a human donor who received a liver transplant.

The chain has TRBV2 and TRBJ1-2; D not certain. CDR1 SNHLY and CDR2 FYNNEI come from the germline V gene. Between the trimmed V and J ends, which lost 6 bases and 4 bases, there was a span of 12 bases. CDR3 length equals 13 residues. DNA of the CDR3: TGTGCCAGCAGGCCCCGGGCGGGCTATGGCTACACCTTC. This codes for CASRPRAGYGYTF. The full variable domain, with the rest looked up from reference TRBV2 and TRBJ1-2, is EPEVTQTPSHQVTQMGQEVILRCVPISNHLYFYWYRQILGQKVEFLVSFYNNEISEKSEIFDDQFSVERPDGSNFTLKIRSTKLEDSAMYFCASRPRAGYGYTFGSGTRLTVV.

The genes are TRBV4-3 and TRBJ2-1, with 11 nucleotides matching TRBD2. CDR1 LGHNA and CDR2 YSLEER come from the germline V gene. The CDR3 has 15 amino acids. J was trimmed by 6 bases and V by 0 bases; bases with no gene match: 1. CDR3 coding DNA: TGCGCCAGCAGCCAAGAGGGACTAGCGGCCAATGAGCAGTTCTTC. It yields the protein CASSQEGLAANEQFF.

This clone was seen just once. This rearrangement joins TRBV21-1 to TRBJ2-3; the table calls TRBD1, which could not be checked here. TRBV21-1 represents a pseudogene. The CDR3 sequence is 15 residues long. CDR3 sequence: CASSANPGCTDTQYF. CDR3 coding DNA: TGTGCCAGCAGCGCTAACCCAGGGTGCACAGATACGCAGTATTTT.

This clone was seen just once. The chain links TRBV7-2 to TRBJ1-2; a weak D match, TRBD1 (5 bases). Between the trimmed V and J ends, which lost 6 bases and 3 bases, there was a span of 14 bases. The germline gives CDR1 SGHTA, CDR2 FQGNSA. The CDR3 is made up of 14 amino acids. The CDR3 bases are TGTGCCAGCAGTCCACGACAGTTCCACTATGGCTACACCTTC. Protein: CASSPRQFHYGYTF.

CDR3 region: CASSYRTSGSVGELFF. CDR3 DNA: TGTGCCAGCAGTTACCGGACTAGCGGGAGTGTCGGGGAGCTGTTTTTT. The chain joins TRBV6-6 to TRBJ2-2; 13 bases agree with TRBD2. The CDR3 loop spans 16 amino acids. V trimming: 2 bases; J trimming: 7 bases; junction bases outside the gene matches: 4. Germline V lookup: CDR1 MNHNY, CDR2 SVGAGI (reference sequence).

For this clone: Other nucleotide sequences from this sample produce the same CDR3. V usage is TRBV7-9 and J usage is TRBJ1-1; D is uncertain. The germline V gene encodes CDR1 SEHNR and CDR2 FQNEAQ (reference sequence). V was trimmed by 1 base and J by 0 bases, leaving 3 bases between them. The CDR3 extends over 13 amino acids. CDR3: CASSLVVNTEAFF. The CDR3 bases are TGTGCCAGCAGCTTAGTGGTGAACACTGAAGCTTTCTTT.